These 15 T cell receptor beta chains were sequenced from one sample in a study of OX40 agonist ivuxolimab in advanced cancers. Sequencing used immunoSEQ multiplex PCR; TCRdb keeps in-frame clones, though not all of them. The sample gives 39,000 or so clones, about 89% of which show up once; roughly 0.58% is in the top ten. The source was CD4+ or CD8+ T cells sorted from blood, collected in a trial of the OX40 agonist ivuxolimab. These receptors came from an adult with an advanced solid tumor such as melanoma, head and neck, liver or kidney cancer.

The V call is TRBV30, the J call TRBJ2-7; D is perhaps TRBD2 (7 bases). Germline values: CDR1 GTSNPN, CDR2 SVGIG (reference sequence). The length of the CDR3 is 13 residues. Trimming removed 7 bases at V and 3 bases at J, with 16 bases between. CDR3 DNA: TGTGCCTTCGAGGGGGGGGCTCTCTACGAGCAGTACTTC. Translation gives CAFEGGALYEQYF. The full variable domain, its missing parts supplied by reference TRBV30 and TRBJ2-7, is SQTIHQWPATLVQPVGSPLSLECTVEGTSNPNLYWYRQAAGRGLQLLFYSVGIGQISSEVPQNLSASRPQDRQFILSSKKLLLSDSGFYLCAFEGGALYEQYFGPGTRLTVT.

The genes are TRBV5-1 and TRBJ2-5; possible D gene TRBD2, 6 bases. The V end lost 0 bases, the J end lost 0 bases, and 6 bases lay between the germline ends. CDR1 SGHRS and CDR2 YFSETQ come from the germline V gene. The CDR3 sequence is 14 residues long. The CDR3 DNA reads as TGCGCCAGCAGCTTGGGGGACTACCAAGAGACCCAGTACTTC. Encoded protein: CASSLGDYQETQYF.

This chain joins TRBV5-1 and TRBJ2-1, with D possibly matching TRBD1 (5 bases). The ends were cut back, 5 bases at V and 0 bases at J, with 15 bases in the middle. CDR3 length: 16 amino acids. Germline loops: CDR1 SGHRS, CDR2 YFSETQ. CDR3 bases: TGCGCCAGCAGACTTGGAAACAGGCCCTCCTACAATGAGCAGTTCTTC. It codes for CASRLGNRPSYNEQFF.

This chain links TRBV27 with TRBJ2-7; tentatively, D is TRBD1 (6 bases). In germline, CDR1 is MNHEY, CDR2 SMNVEV (reference sequence). The CDR3 spans 15 residues. Trimming stripped 3 bases from V and 2 bases from J, with 14 bases between. In nucleotides, the CDR3 is TGTGCCAGCAGTTTCTCCCCAGGGGTTCCCTACGAGCAGTACTTC. Protein product: CASSFSPGVPYEQYF.

V and J are TRBV6-6 and TRBJ2-5, with 8 bases identical to TRBD2. V shed 11 bases, J shed 2 bases, and the junction held 7 bases outside the gene matches. Germline V lookup: CDR1 MNHNY, CDR2 SVGAGI (reference sequence). This CDR3 has 13 residues. CDR3 sequence: CAFSAGGQETQYF. For the CDR3, the DNA is TGTGCCTTCAGTGCGGGGGGTCAAGAGACCCAGTACTTC.

J is TRBJ1-1 and V is TRBV7-3; D gene ambiguous. V was clipped by 3 bases and J by 1 base, with 6 bases between them. Germline CDR1 is SGHTA and CDR2 is FQGTGA. The CDR3 loop spans 13 amino acids. The CDR3 is CASSFGENTEAFF. DNA for the CDR3: TGTGCCAGCAGCTTCGGAGAGAACACTGAAGCTTTCTTT.

The V call is TRBV10-3, the J call TRBJ2-7; tentatively, D is TRBD1 (6 bases). CDR3 length equals 13 residues. V shed 4 bases and J shed 3 bases, with 10 bases lying between them. CDR1 and CDR2 (germline): ENHRY, SYGVKD. CDR3 DNA: TGTGCCATCAGTGGGGGGCTCGGCTACGAGCAGTACTTC. Amino acids: CAISGGLGYEQYF.

The chain employs TRBV6-6 and TRBJ1-1, with a tentative D call TRBD1 (5 bases). The CDR3 has 12 residues. V lost 2 bases and J 10 bases, leaving 11 bases between the germline ends. From germline, CDR1 is MNHNY and CDR2 SVGAGI (reference sequence). The CDR3 DNA sequence: TGTGCCAGCAGTTACCGGCAGGGACTAGCTTTCTTT. The encoded protein is CASSYRQGLAFF.

The chain joins TRBV13 to TRBJ1-2, with D perhaps matching TRBD1 (6 bases). Germline V gene lookup returns CDR1 PRHDT and CDR2 FYEKMQ (reference sequence). V gave up 5 bases and J gave up 8 bases, with 21 bases separating them. The CDR3 runs 15 residues. DNA of the CDR3: TGTGCCAGCAGCCCCACCCAGGGGCGGTTGAGAGGCTACACCTTC. This gives the protein CASSPTQGRLRGYTF.

The chain employs TRBV4-3 and TRBJ2-7, with a weak D call TRBD1 (5 bases). With 0 bases removed from V and 5 bases from J, the gap between germline ends came to 8 bases. Germline assignment: CDR1 LGHNA and CDR2 YSLEER. The CDR3 totals 13 residues. The CDR3 reads CASSQDLRDEQYF. The CDR3 region has the DNA TGCGCCAGCAGCCAAGATCTCAGGGACGAGCAGTACTTC.

The chain couples TRBV13 to TRBJ2-7; D might be TRBD1 or TRBD2, each matching 6 bases. Germline assignment: CDR1 PRHDT and CDR2 FYEKMQ (reference sequence). V lost 1 base, J lost 2 bases, and 12 bases lay in between. The length of the CDR3 is 15 residues. The CDR3 protein is CASSLDVRGAYEQYF. CDR3 sequence (DNA): TGTGCCAGCAGCTTAGACGTGAGGGGGGCCTACGAGCAGTACTTC. The variable domain in full, with the rest retrieved from reference TRBV13 and TRBJ2-7, is AAGVIQSPRHLIKEKRETATLKCYPIPRHDTVYWYQQGPGQDPQFLISFYEKMQSDKGSIPDRFSAQQFSDYHSELNMSSLELGDSALYFCASSLDVRGAYEQYFGPGTRLTVT.

The V and J genes are TRBV19 and TRBJ1-3; D gene ambiguous. Trimming removed 7 bases from V and 2 bases from J, with 12 bases in between. The length of the CDR3 is 14 residues. The V gene's germline CDR1 is LNHDA and CDR2 SQIVND (reference sequence). The CDR3 DNA sequence: TGTGCCAGTACCCCAAGCCCCGCTGGAAACACCATATATTTT. Amino acids: CASTPSPAGNTIYF.

The V gene is TRBV7-2, the J gene TRBJ1-1; D possibly corresponds to TRBD1 (6 bases). Germline V gene lookup returns CDR1 SGHTA and CDR2 FQGNSA. The CDR3 spans 14 residues. V was cut by 5 bases and J by 0 bases, with 10 bases left in between. CDR3 nucleotides: TGTGCCAGCAGCCCTACAGGGTTGAACACTGAAGCTTTCTTT. Amino acids: CASSPTGLNTEAFF.

A word on this clone: Additional DNA sequences in this sample encode the identical CDR3. This sequence joins TRBV5-4 and TRBJ1-3; D is ambiguous. The V and J ends lost 4 bases and 0 bases respectively, with 14 bases between them. The CDR3 has 16 residues. The V gene's germline CDR1 is SGHNT and CDR2 YYREEE (reference sequence). CDR3 loop: CASSKSLGTSGNTIYF. The DNA of the CDR3 is TGTGCCAGCAGCAAGAGTTTAGGTACCTCTGGAAACACCATATATTTT. The full variable domain, completed using reference TRBV5-4 and TRBJ1-3, is ETGVTQSPTHLIKTRGQQVTLRCSSQSGHNTVSWYQQALGQGPQFIFQYYREEENGRGNFPPRFSGLQFPNYSSELNVNALELDDSALYLCASSKSLGTSGNTIYFGEGSWLTVV.

V usage is TRBV5-1 and J usage is TRBJ2-4, with D maybe TRBD1 (5 bases). Trimming took 0 bases from V and 9 from J, leaving 10 bases between them. Looked up from germline, CDR1 is SGHRS and CDR2 is YFSETQ. The CDR3 runs to 13 residues. The CDR3 nucleotides are TGCGCCAGCAGCTTGGGACAGCGAAGCATTCAGTACTTC. Translated, it gives CASSLGQRSIQYF.